These 18 T cell receptor beta chains share one sample of origin, sequenced in a study of cytomegalovirus exposure and HLA in healthy donors. PCR amplification relied on 60 Vbeta primers (plus 13 Jbeta primers). Repertoires were generated with immunoSEQ multiplex PCR, while TCRdb's copy carries only in-frame clones and drops some. The data contain approximately 100,000 clones, roughly 70% of them singletons. Sequencing used PBMCs. These receptors all stem from a man over 45 in good health and CMV-seronegative.

This sequence joins TRBV27 and TRBJ1-1, with 8 nucleotides matching TRBD1. Unmatched junction bases numbered 6, after V lost 0 bases and J lost 3 bases. The CDR3 runs 16 residues. Germline V gene lookup returns CDR1 MNHEY and CDR2 SMNVEV (reference sequence). This CDR3 reads CASSLSPGGGYTEAFF. CDR3 DNA sequence: TGTGCCAGCAGTTTATCGCCAGGGGGCGGTTACACTGAAGCTTTCTTT.

The chain combines TRBV27 with TRBJ2-1; 8 nucleotides agree with TRBD2. Trimming cost V 5 bases and J 4 bases; bases outside gene matches: 10. CDR3 length: 16 residues. The germline V gene encodes CDR1 MNHEY and CDR2 SMNVEV (reference sequence). CDR3 bases: TGTGCCAGCAGTCCTGCAGCGGGAGTTAGGTACAATGAGCAGTTCTTC. This encodes CASSPAAGVRYNEQFF.

The J gene is TRBJ1-5, the V gene TRBV18; 8 nucleotides match TRBD1. Germline CDR1 KGHSH, CDR2 LQKENI. V was pared by 3 bases and J by 10 bases, with 8 bases of the junction left unmatched. The CDR3 is made up of 14 amino acids. This chain's CDR3 is CASSPQGADNPQHF. CDR3 sequence (DNA): TGTGCCAGCTCACCGCAGGGGGCGGACAATCCCCAGCATTTT. The full variable domain, completed using reference TRBV18 and TRBJ1-5, is NAGVMQNPRHLVRRRGQEARLRCSPMKGHSHVYWYRQLPEEGLKFMVYLQKENIIDESGMPKERFSAEFPKEGPSILRIQQVVRGDSAAYFCASSPQGADNPQHFGDGTRLSIL.

This chain joins TRBV2 and TRBJ1-5; D is unclear. The CDR3 extends over 15 amino acids. Germline V gene sequence: CDR1 SNHLY, CDR2 FYNNEI. The ends were cut back, 5 bases at V and 0 bases at J, with 11 bases in the middle. The CDR3 bases are TGTGCCAGCAGTAAGACTGATTATAGCAATCAGCCCCAGCATTTT. Translation: CASSKTDYSNQPQHF.

The chain is built from TRBV5-1 and TRBJ1-2; TRBD1 is a possible D gene (5 bases). The V end lost 4 bases, the J end lost 4 bases, and 14 bases lay between the germline ends. CDR1 and CDR2 from the germline V gene are SGHRS and YFSETQ. The CDR3 runs 14 residues. The CDR3 nucleotides read TGCGCCAGCAGCCAACCGGGGGTTTCCTATGGCTACACCTTC. Encoded protein: CASSQPGVSYGYTF.

The chain links TRBV19 to TRBJ1-2; D unresolved. Trimming removed 1 base from V and 4 bases from J, with 7 bases in between. CDR3 length: 13 amino acids. CDR1 is LNHDA and CDR2 is SQIVND in the germline V gene (reference sequence). In DNA form, the CDR3 reads TGTGCCAGTAGTATAGCGGTTTCCTATGGCTACACCTTC. It is translated as CASSIAVSYGYTF.

This clone was seen more than once but under ten times. The chain's CDR3 is CASSRPTGAGEQYF. CDR3 coding DNA: TGCGCCAGCAGCCGCCCCACAGGGGCAGGGGAGCAGTACTTC. The chain carries TRBV5-1 and TRBJ2-7; 7 positions agree with TRBD1. This CDR3 spans 14 amino acids. Trimming removed 4 bases from V and 7 bases from J; junction bases left unmatched: 11. Germline loops: CDR1 SGHRS, CDR2 YFSETQ.

The chain joins TRBV30 to TRBJ1-5; D uncertain. Germline V gene sequence: CDR1 GTSNPN, CDR2 SVGIG (reference sequence). CDR3 length: 11 amino acids. In nucleotides, the CDR3 is TGTGCACTTAGAGCGCATCAGCCCCAGCATTTT. It encodes CALRAHQPQHF.

The CDR3 here is CASSLGQYYEQYF. The CDR3 DNA is TGCGCCAGCAGCCTCGGACAGTACTACGAGCAGTACTTC. The chain employs TRBV5-1 and TRBJ2-5; D is perhaps TRBD1 (6 bases). The J call could be wrong; TRBJ2-7 is a better fit for the DNA end. The CDR3 is 13 residues long. Germline lookup yields CDR1 SGHRS and CDR2 YFSETQ.

V usage is TRBV15 and J usage is TRBJ2-7; 7 bases are shared with TRBD1. The V gene end was trimmed by 2 bases and the J gene end by 1 base; junction bases not matched to a gene: 11. This CDR3 spans 17 amino acids. Germline CDR1 and CDR2: LNHNV and YYDKDF (reference sequence). This chain's CDR3 is CATSRTRTGTVSYEQYF. CDR3 bases: TGTGCCACCAGCAGAACACGAACCGGGACAGTATCCTACGAGCAGTACTTC.

The rearrangement links TRBV25-1 to TRBJ2-7, with D possibly matching TRBD2 (5 bases). Trimming cost V 3 bases and J 7 bases, with 16 bases left between them. The germline V gene has CDR1 MGHDK and CDR2 SYGVNS. The CDR3 has 14 residues. CDR3: CASSDRSTSSEQYF. CDR3 nucleotides: TGTGCCAGCAGTGATCGGAGTACTAGTTCTGAGCAGTACTTC.

The gene calls are TRBV5-8 and TRBJ2-1; TRBD2 aligns across 8 bases. This CDR3 has 14 amino acids. Trimming took 0 bases from V and 4 from J; bases not matched to a gene: 0. The germline CDR1 and CDR2 sequences are SGHTS and YDEGEE. CDR3 residues: CASSLERGYNEQFF. For the CDR3, the DNA is TGTGCCAGCAGCTTGGAGCGGGGGTACAATGAGCAGTTCTTC.

A few counts support this clone. This CDR3 is also generated by other DNA sequences in the sample. The genes are TRBV11-3 and TRBJ2-3; D gene unclear. This CDR3 has 14 amino acids. Germline-derived CDR1 and CDR2 are SGHNT and YENEEA. V was trimmed by 2 bases and J by 0 bases, leaving 6 bases between them. The CDR3 coding sequence is TGTGCCAGCAGCTTAACCACTAGCACAGATACGCAGTATTTT. The encoded protein is CASSLTTSTDTQYF. The variable domain in full, with the rest retrieved from reference TRBV11-3 and TRBJ2-3, is EAGVVQSPRYKIIEKKQPVAFWCNPISGHNTLYWYLQNLGQGPELLIRYENEEAVDDSQLPKDRFSAERLKGVDSTLKIQPAELGDSAVYLCASSLTTSTDTQYFGPGTRLTVL.

The chain has TRBV27 and TRBJ2-3; D may be TRBD1 (7 bases). CDR1 is MNHEY, CDR2 SMNVEV, per germline (reference sequence). The V gene lost 4 bases and the J gene lost 2 bases, with 25 bases spanning the gap. The CDR3 has 19 residues. The CDR3 here is CASSWGRDRLSIDTDTQYF. The CDR3, as DNA: TGTGCCAGCAGTTGGGGGCGGGACAGACTATCCATAGACACAGATACGCAGTATTTT.

This clone was seen a handful of times. The chain recombines TRBV10-2 with TRBJ1-3, with 10 bases matching TRBD1. Germline lookup yields CDR1 WSHSY and CDR2 SAAADI. Trimming cost V 4 bases and J 0 bases; bases outside gene matches: 6. This CDR3 is 17 amino acids long. Written as DNA, the CDR3 is TGCGCCAGCAGTGGGGGGACAGGGGTTACCTCTGGAAACACCATATATTTT. It is translated as CASSGGTGVTSGNTIYF.

This clone was found once. This sequence joins TRBV2 and TRBJ1-1, with a tentative D call TRBD1 (5 bases). V lost 2 bases, J lost 3 bases, and 10 bases lay in between. Germline CDR1 is SNHLY and CDR2 is FYNNEI. The CDR3 has 14 amino acids. Here the CDR3 DNA reads TGTGCCAGCAGTGAAAGGGGTAAGGACACTGAAGCTTTCTTT. Translation gives CASSERGKDTEAFF.

This rearrangement joins TRBV19 to TRBJ2-3; D is ambiguous. CDR1 and CDR2 (germline): LNHDA, SQIVND (reference sequence). V was pared by 5 bases and J by 2 bases, with 11 bases between. The CDR3 is made up of 14 amino acids. The CDR3 sequence is CASSSSLVTDTQYF. Written as DNA, the CDR3 is TGTGCCAGTAGTTCATCATTAGTCACAGATACGCAGTATTTT.

V usage is TRBV7-2 and J usage is TRBJ1-4, with no clear D. V gave up 4 bases and J gave up 4 bases, with 10 bases separating them. CDR1 is SGHTA, CDR2 FQGNSA, per germline. This CDR3 has 14 amino acids. In nucleotides, the CDR3 is TGTGCCAGCAGCTCAGCCCGTTTTAATGAAAAACTGTTTTTT. It translates to CASSSARFNEKLFF.